The clone carrying this T cell receptor beta chain was recorded a few times. The CDR3 runs 13 residues. Trimming shortened V by 2 bases and J by 6 bases, and 10 bases separated the two germline ends. The data are from a study of blood T cell repertoires in COVID-19. Enrolled through a virtual design, the participants were between about 18 and 100 years of age and came from about two dozen US areas. Clinical histories supplied by participants themselves formed the basis of cohort assignment. In the source study's methods: Amplifying reference gene primers gave estimates of nucleated cell counts. Using immunoSEQ multiplex PCR, the repertoire was profiled, and TCRdb retains in-frame clones only, with some absent. V, J and clone size are those of that table, while D and trimming were read from the DNA. The table shows fewer than 350,000 clones, with over 75% occurring only once.

Sequences were obtained from PBMCs or T cells enriched from blood (not recorded which). This TCR was sampled from a woman aged 30 to 39 who had recovered from COVID-19. The chain couples TRBV12-3 or TRBV12-4 to TRBJ1-1; D call uncertain. The CDR3 protein is CASSLSMGAEAFF. For the CDR3, the DNA is TGTGCCAGCAGTTTAAGTATGGGAGCTGAAGCTTTCTTT.